One and the same sample provided the 22 T cell receptor beta chains below, sequenced in a study of blood T cell repertoires in COVID-19. Data came from immunoSEQ multiplex PCR; TCRdb stores just in-frame clones and leaves some out. Of 45,000 to 55,000 clones listed, 70% to 90% are singletons. Sequenced input: peripheral blood. The receptors derive from a human donor in a cohort sampled during active COVID-19.

This chain joins TRBV5-1 and TRBJ2-2, with TRBD2 matching 8 bases. The CDR3 length is 15 residues. Germline V gene data show CDR1 as SGHRS and CDR2 as YFSETQ. The V gene end was trimmed by 0 bases and the J gene end by 4 bases; junction bases not matched to a gene: 2. The CDR3 reads CASSLAGGITGELFF. The CDR3 DNA reads as TGCGCCAGCAGCTTGGCGGGGGGGATCACCGGGGAGCTGTTTTTT.

The chain is built from TRBV7-9 and TRBJ1-2, with D possibly TRBD1 on 5 matching bases. The germline gives CDR1 SEHNR, CDR2 FQNEAQ (reference sequence). V was clipped by 5 bases and J by 3 bases, with 13 bases between them. The CDR3 length is 14 residues. In nucleotides, the CDR3 is TGTGCCAGCAGCCAAACAGGAGCCTACTATGGCTACACCTTC. Translated, it gives CASSQTGAYYGYTF.

This clone occurred once. This chain joins TRBV28 and TRBJ1-5; D remains unclear. Germline lookup yields CDR1 MDHEN and CDR2 SYDVKM. The CDR3 extends over 13 amino acids. The V end lost 4 bases, the J end lost 7 bases, and 11 bases lay between the germline ends. Here the CDR3 reads CASSSQVLQPQHF. CDR3 sequence (DNA): TGTGCCAGCAGTTCCCAGGTTCTCCAGCCCCAGCATTTT.

The CDR3 coding sequence is TGTGCCAGCAGGGGTGGGGGGGGTGGGGGCTACACCTTC. Amino acids: CASRGGGGGGYTF. The V call is TRBV6-5, the J call TRBJ1-2; D might be TRBD1 (5 bases). CDR1 is MNHEY and CDR2 is SVGAGI in the germline V gene. The CDR3 runs 13 residues. The V gene lost 6 bases and the J gene lost 8 bases, with 16 bases spanning the gap.

The J gene is TRBJ1-2, the V gene TRBV19, with TRBD1 matching 10 bases. V lost 9 bases to trimming and J lost 6 bases; unmatched junction nucleotides: 7. CDR1 is LNHDA, CDR2 SQIVND, per germline (reference sequence). The CDR3 has 13 amino acids. CDR3 protein: CASREGTGDGYTF. The DNA of the CDR3 is TGTGCCAGCCGGGAGGGGACAGGGGATGGCTACACCTTC.

This rearrangement joins TRBV5-1 to TRBJ1-4, with D unresolved. Germline V gene lookup returns CDR1 SGHRS and CDR2 YFSETQ. Trimming cost V 4 bases and J 0 bases, with 10 bases left between them. CDR3 length equals 15 residues. The CDR3 nucleotides read TGCGCCAGCAGCCCCAGCGCTACAACTAATGAAAAACTGTTTTTT. Encoded protein: CASSPSATTNEKLFF.

The CDR3 loop reads CASRTSTGGGYTF. CDR3 nucleotides: TGTGCCAGCAGGACTTCGACAGGGGGTGGCTACACCTTC. This rearrangement joins TRBV6-5 to TRBJ1-2; 9 nucleotides match TRBD1. V shed 6 bases and J 7 bases; nucleotides not matched to a gene: 6. The CDR3 is made up of 13 amino acids. Germline V CDR1 and CDR2: MNHEY, SVGAGI.

This clone was found a few times. CDR3 sequence reads: CASSSGQGNQPQHF. The CDR3 nucleotides are TGTGCCAGCAGCTCGGGACAGGGGAATCAGCCCCAGCATTTT. The J gene is TRBJ1-5, the V gene TRBV5-4, with 10 bases that match TRBD1. Germline V lookup: CDR1 SGHNT, CDR2 YYREEE (reference sequence). The V gene end was trimmed by 3 bases and the J gene end by 4 bases; junction bases not matched to a gene: 1. CDR3 length equals 14 residues.

The chain combines TRBV7-2 with TRBJ2-3; the D gene is possibly TRBD1 (6 bases). Germline V gives CDR1 SGHTA, CDR2 FQGNSA. The CDR3 has 14 amino acids. V shed 2 bases and J shed 1 base, with 7 bases lying between them. The CDR3 loop reads CASSLWGRTDTQYF. DNA of the CDR3: TGTGCCAGCAGCTTATGGGGGCGCACAGATACGCAGTATTTT. The whole variable domain, remainder taken from reference TRBV7-2 and TRBJ2-3, is GAGVSQSPSNKVTEKGKDVELRCDPISGHTALYWYRQSLGQGLEFLIYFQGNSAPDKSGLPSDRFSAERTGGSVSTLTIQRTQQEDSAVYLCASSLWGRTDTQYFGPGTRLTVL.

This clone has only one observation. The V call is TRBV6-2 or TRBV6-3, the J call TRBJ2-1; TRBD1 aligns across 10 bases. CDR1 is MNHEY, CDR2 SVGEGT, per germline. CDR3 length equals 21 residues. Unmatched junction bases numbered 21, after V lost 2 bases and J lost 5 bases. CDR3 DNA: TGTGCCAGCAGTTACGCCGTGAGTGTGGTGAAAGACAGGGGGCAAAACAATGAGCAGTTCTTC. Its protein is CASSYAVSVVKDRGQNNEQFF.

CDR3 loop: CASSQEATATNEKLFF. DNA of the CDR3: TGCGCCAGCAGCCAAGAGGCGACAGCAACTAATGAAAAACTGTTTTTT. The gene calls are TRBV4-3 and TRBJ1-4, with D perhaps TRBD1 (5 bases). Germline lookup yields CDR1 LGHNA and CDR2 YSLEER. The CDR3 is 16 residues long. V lost 0 bases and J 0 bases, leaving 8 bases between the germline ends.

This chain uses TRBV2 with TRBJ2-1; TRBD1 agrees at 7 bases. V shed 4 bases and J 10 bases; nucleotides not matched to a gene: 4. CDR1 is SNHLY, CDR2 FYNNEI, per germline. There are 12 residues in the CDR3. In DNA, the CDR3 is TGTGCCAGCAGTGGGGACAGTACCGAGCAGTTCTTC. This translates into CASSGDSTEQFF.

The chain has TRBV7-9 and TRBJ2-5; 7 nucleotides line up with TRBD2. The germline V gene has CDR1 SEHNR and CDR2 FQNEAQ (reference sequence). V shed 8 bases, J shed 5 bases, and the junction held 8 bases outside the gene matches. The CDR3 loop spans 13 amino acids. CDR3 nucleotides: TGTGCCAGCCGTCGGGGGGATGAGGAGACCCAGTACTTC. Translated: CASRRGDEETQYF. The full variable domain, completed using reference TRBV7-9 and TRBJ2-5, is DTGVSQNPRHKITKRGQNVTFRCDPISEHNRLYWYRQTLGQGPEFLTYFQNEAQLEKSRLLSDRFSAERPKGSFSTLEIQRTEQGDSAMYLCASRRGDEETQYFGPGTRLLVL.

The CDR3 bases are TGCGCCAGCAGCTTGACCGGACAGGTTGAAGCTTTCTTT. This translates into CASSLTGQVEAFF. This chain uses TRBV5-1 with TRBJ1-1; 7 nucleotides align to TRBD1. CDR1 and CDR2 from the germline V gene are SGHRS and YFSETQ. CDR3 length equals 13 residues. Unmatched junction bases numbered 4, after V lost 1 base and J lost 7 bases.

J is TRBJ2-7 and V is TRBV19, with TRBD2 as a possible D gene (7 bases). Germline V gene data show CDR1 as LNHDA and CDR2 as SQIVND (reference sequence). Trimming cost V 1 base and J 3 bases, with 16 bases left between them. The CDR3 length is 16 residues. The CDR3 nucleotides are TGTGCCAGTAGTATAGCTGGGGGGGCGCCTCTCTACGAGCAGTACTTC. Its protein is CASSIAGGAPLYEQYF.

This clone was counted at least ten times. This chain joins TRBV7-2 and TRBJ2-7; 7 nucleotides align to TRBD2. This CDR3 has 15 amino acids. After removal of 4 bases from V and 7 bases from J, the junction contained 13 bases not matched to a gene. CDR1 and CDR2 from the germline V gene are SGHTA and FQGNSA. The CDR3: CASSSQSSGPSEQYF. In DNA form, the CDR3 reads TGTGCCAGCAGCTCTCAATCTAGCGGACCCTCGGAGCAGTACTTC.

The chain uses TRBV30 and TRBJ1-2, with 10 bases identical to TRBD1. V trimming: 8 bases; J trimming: 5 bases; junction bases outside the gene matches: 11. This CDR3 is 14 amino acids long. Germline values: CDR1 GTSNPN, CDR2 SVGIG (reference sequence). The CDR3 coding sequence is TGTGCCCGAGCCGGGGACAGGGGTTTGTATGGCTACACCTTC. It codes for CARAGDRGLYGYTF.

The CDR3 DNA follows: TGCGCCAGCAGCCAACGACAGGGATTTGGCTACACCTTC. Translating gives CASSQRQGFGYTF. The chain joins TRBV4-3 to TRBJ1-2, with 7 nucleotides matching TRBD1. This CDR3 region has 13 residues. Germline V gives CDR1 LGHNA, CDR2 YSLEER. The J segment lost 7 bases and the V segment lost 2 bases, leaving 4 bases of the junction unmatched.

This chain joins TRBV6-2 or TRBV6-3 and TRBJ2-5; 12 nucleotides match TRBD2. The CDR3 is 15 residues long. V shed 6 bases, J shed 4 bases, and the junction held 6 bases outside the gene matches. The germline V gene has CDR1 MNHEY and CDR2 SVGEGT. CDR3 DNA: TGTGCCAGCAGCCCTCCTAGCGGGGGGGCAGAGACCCAGTACTTC. It encodes CASSPPSGGAETQYF.

Comments on this clone: Other DNA sequences in the sample encode the same CDR3. This chain uses TRBV6-1 with TRBJ1-6, with 9 bases aligning to TRBD1. The V and J ends lost 0 bases and 7 bases, in that order; junction bases with no gene match: 4. From germline, CDR1 is MNHNS and CDR2 SASEGT. This CDR3 is 16 amino acids long. In nucleotides, the CDR3 is TGTGCCAGCAGTGAAGCGCTTGGACAGGGGAATTCACCCCTCCACTTT. Its protein product is CASSEALGQGNSPLHF.

The chain has TRBV6-1 and TRBJ2-2; D uncertain. The CDR3 length is 13 residues. Germline CDR1 is MNHNS and CDR2 is SASEGT. V gave up 3 bases and J gave up 4 bases, with 6 bases separating them. In DNA, the CDR3 is TGTGCCAGCAGTGACGTCGGCACCGGGGAGCTGTTTTTT. Translating gives CASSDVGTGELFF.

This clone was seen a handful of times. The V call is TRBV2, the J call TRBJ1-5, with D possibly TRBD1 on 6 matching bases. This CDR3 contains 14 residues. V was cut by 6 bases and J by 2 bases, with 11 bases left in between. Germline CDR1 is SNHLY and CDR2 is FYNNEI. The CDR3 nucleotides are TGTGCCAGCAGACCGGACAGTGGCAATCAGCCCCAGCATTTT. The encoded protein is CASRPDSGNQPQHF.